This T cell receptor (beta chain) was identified in a study of T-cell memory formation after mild COVID-19. This CDR3 spans 14 amino acids. Germline lookup yields CDR1 SGHRS and CDR2 YFSETQ. Study-level findings and limits: Clones contracting day 15 to 85 were balanced CD4/CD8; later expanders leaned CD4+. Clones from the second wave (peaking day 37) had unconfirmed SARS-CoV-2 specificity.

This clonotype was picked up many times. Antigen: not known. A junction boundary mismatches the germline segment, possibly from a read error. TCRdb re-analysed the 5' RACE reads in MiXCR, keeping a single row per CDR3 protein. The sample records a few hundred thousand distinct CDR3 sequences, over 13% being singletons. The sequenced material came from PBMCs or a T cell subset sorted from them (not recorded which). The genes are TRBV5-1 and TRBJ1-5; maybe TRBD1 (5 bases). The source is a man aged 18-30 years who had mild COVID-19 (a few samples of this study predate the infection). Cell type and time point are not known. For the CDR3, the DNA is TGTGCCAGCAGCTTGGGGGGGGGCAATCAGCCCCAGCATTTT. Encoded protein: CASSLGGGNQPQHF.